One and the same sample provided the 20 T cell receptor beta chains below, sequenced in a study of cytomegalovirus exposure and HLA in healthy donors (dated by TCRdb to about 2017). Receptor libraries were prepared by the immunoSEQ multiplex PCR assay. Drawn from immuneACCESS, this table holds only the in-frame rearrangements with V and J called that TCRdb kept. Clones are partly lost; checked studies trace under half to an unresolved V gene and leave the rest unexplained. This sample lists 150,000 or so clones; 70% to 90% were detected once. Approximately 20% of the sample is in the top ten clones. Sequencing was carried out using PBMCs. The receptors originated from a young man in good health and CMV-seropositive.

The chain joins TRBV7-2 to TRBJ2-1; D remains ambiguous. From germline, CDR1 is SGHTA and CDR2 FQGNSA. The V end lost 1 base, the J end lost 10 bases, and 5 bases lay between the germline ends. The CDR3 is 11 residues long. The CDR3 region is CASSLVREQFF. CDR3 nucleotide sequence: TGTGCCAGCAGCTTAGTCAGGGAGCAGTTCTTC.

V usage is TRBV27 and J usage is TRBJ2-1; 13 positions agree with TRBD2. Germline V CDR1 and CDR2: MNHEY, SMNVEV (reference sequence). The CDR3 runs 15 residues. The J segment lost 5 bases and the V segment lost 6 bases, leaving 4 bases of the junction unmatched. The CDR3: CASSTGTSGDNEQFF. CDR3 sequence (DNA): TGTGCCAGCAGCACCGGGACTAGCGGGGACAATGAGCAGTTCTTC.

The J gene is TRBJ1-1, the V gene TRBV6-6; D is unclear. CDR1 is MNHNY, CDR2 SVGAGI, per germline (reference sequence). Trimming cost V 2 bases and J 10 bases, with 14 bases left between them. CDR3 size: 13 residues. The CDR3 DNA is TGTGCCAGCAGTTACGGTTCGGGTGCCCGAGCTTTCTTT. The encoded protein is CASSYGSGARAFF.

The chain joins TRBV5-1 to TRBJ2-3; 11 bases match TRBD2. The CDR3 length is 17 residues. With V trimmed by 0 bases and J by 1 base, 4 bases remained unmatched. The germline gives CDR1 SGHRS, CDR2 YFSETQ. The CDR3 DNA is TGCGCCAGCAGCTTGGGAGGGACTAGCGGACGCACAGATACGCAGTATTTT. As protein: CASSLGGTSGRTDTQYF.

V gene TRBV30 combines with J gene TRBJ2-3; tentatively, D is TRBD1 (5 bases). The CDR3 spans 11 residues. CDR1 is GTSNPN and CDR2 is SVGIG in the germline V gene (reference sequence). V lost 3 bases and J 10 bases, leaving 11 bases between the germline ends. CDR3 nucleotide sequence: TGTGCCTGGAGGGATGTAGGGGCGCAGTATTTT. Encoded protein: CAWRDVGAQYF.

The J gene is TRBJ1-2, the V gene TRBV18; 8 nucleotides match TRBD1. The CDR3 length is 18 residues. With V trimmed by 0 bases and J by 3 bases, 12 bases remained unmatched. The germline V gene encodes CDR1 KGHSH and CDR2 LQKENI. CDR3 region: CASSPPGGIQGDDYGYTF. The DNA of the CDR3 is TGTGCCAGCTCACCACCCGGGGGGATACAGGGGGACGACTATGGCTACACCTTC.

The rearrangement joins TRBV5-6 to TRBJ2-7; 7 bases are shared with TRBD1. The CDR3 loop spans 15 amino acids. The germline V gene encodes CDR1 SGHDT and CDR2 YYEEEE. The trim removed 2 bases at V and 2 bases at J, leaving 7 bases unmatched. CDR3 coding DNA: TGTGCCAGCAGCTTCCTGGACAGGTCCGCCTACGAGCAGTACTTC. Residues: CASSFLDRSAYEQYF.

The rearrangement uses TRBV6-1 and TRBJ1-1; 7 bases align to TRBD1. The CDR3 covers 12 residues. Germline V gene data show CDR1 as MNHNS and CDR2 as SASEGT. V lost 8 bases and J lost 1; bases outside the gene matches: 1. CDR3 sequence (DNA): TGTGCCAGCCGACAGGGGAACACTGAAGCTTTCTTT. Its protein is CASRQGNTEAFF.

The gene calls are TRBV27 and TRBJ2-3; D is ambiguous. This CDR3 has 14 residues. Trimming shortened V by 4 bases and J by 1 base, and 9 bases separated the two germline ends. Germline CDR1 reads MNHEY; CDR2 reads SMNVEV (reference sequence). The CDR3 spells CASSSSFGTDTQYF. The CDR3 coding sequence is TGTGCCAGCAGTTCTTCTTTTGGCACAGATACGCAGTATTTT.

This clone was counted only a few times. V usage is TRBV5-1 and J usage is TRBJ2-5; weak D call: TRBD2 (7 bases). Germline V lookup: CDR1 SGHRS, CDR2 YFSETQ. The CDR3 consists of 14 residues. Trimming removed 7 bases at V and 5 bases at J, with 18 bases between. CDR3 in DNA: TGCGCCAGCGCGCCCCGGGGGGCGGTGGAGACCCAGTACTTC. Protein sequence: CASAPRGAVETQYF.

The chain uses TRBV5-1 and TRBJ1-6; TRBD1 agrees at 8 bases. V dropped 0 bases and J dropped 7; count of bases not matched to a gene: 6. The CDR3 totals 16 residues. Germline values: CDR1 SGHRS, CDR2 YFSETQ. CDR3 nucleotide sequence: TGCGCCAGCAGCTTGGACGGACAGGGCCGGAATTCACCCCTCCACTTT. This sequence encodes CASSLDGQGRNSPLHF.

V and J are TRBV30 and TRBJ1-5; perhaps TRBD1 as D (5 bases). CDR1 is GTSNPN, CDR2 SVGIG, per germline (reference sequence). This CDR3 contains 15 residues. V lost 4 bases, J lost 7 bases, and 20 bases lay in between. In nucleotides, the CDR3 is TGTGCCTGGACCCCGAGGGGAGGGTACGGCCAGCCCCAGCATTTT. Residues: CAWTPRGGYGQPQHF.

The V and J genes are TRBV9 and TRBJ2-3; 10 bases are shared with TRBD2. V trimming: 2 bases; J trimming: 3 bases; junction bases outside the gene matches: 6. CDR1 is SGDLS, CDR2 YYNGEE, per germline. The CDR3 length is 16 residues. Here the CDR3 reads CASSVGTSGTTDTQYF. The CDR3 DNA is TGTGCCAGCAGCGTCGGAACTAGCGGGACAACAGATACGCAGTATTTT.

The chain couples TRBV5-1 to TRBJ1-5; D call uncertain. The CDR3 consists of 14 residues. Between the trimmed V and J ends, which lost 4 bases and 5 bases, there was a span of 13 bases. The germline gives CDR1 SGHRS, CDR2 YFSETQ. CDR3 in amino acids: CASSAGDGDQPQHF. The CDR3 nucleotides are TGCGCCAGCAGCGCGGGAGATGGGGATCAGCCCCAGCATTTT.

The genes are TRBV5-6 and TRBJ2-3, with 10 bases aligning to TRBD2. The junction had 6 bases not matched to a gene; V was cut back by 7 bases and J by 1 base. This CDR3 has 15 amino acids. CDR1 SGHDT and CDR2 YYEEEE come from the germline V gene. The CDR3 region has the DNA TGTGCCAGCGGGAGAGCGGGGGGGCGCACAGATACGCAGTATTTT. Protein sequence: CASGRAGGRTDTQYF.

CDR3 loop: CAWGPGQGTYNEQFF. CDR3 DNA: TGTGCCTGGGGTCCGGGACAGGGGACCTACAATGAGCAGTTCTTC. The chain recombines TRBV30 with TRBJ2-1; TRBD1 matches 10 bases. The CDR3 has 15 residues. In germline, CDR1 is GTSNPN, CDR2 SVGIG (reference sequence). Unmatched junction bases numbered 6, after V lost 5 bases and J lost 2 bases.

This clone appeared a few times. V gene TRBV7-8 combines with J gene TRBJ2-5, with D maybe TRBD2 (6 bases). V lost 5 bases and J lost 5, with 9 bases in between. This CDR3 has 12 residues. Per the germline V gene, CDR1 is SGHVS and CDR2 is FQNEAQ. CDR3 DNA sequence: TGTGCCAGCAGCCCACGGGGGGAGACCCAGTACTTC. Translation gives CASSPRGETQYF.

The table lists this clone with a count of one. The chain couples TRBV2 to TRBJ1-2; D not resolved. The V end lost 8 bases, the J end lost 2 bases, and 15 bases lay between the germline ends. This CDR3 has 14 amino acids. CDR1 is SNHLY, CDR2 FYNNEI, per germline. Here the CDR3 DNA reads TGTGCCAGCCGTATAGAGGCTGGGAACTATGGCTACACCTTC. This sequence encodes CASRIEAGNYGYTF. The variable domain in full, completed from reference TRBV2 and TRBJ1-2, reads EPEVTQTPSHQVTQMGQEVILRCVPISNHLYFYWYRQILGQKVEFLVSFYNNEISEKSEIFDDQFSVERPDGSNFTLKIRSTKLEDSAMYFCASRIEAGNYGYTFGSGTRLTVV.

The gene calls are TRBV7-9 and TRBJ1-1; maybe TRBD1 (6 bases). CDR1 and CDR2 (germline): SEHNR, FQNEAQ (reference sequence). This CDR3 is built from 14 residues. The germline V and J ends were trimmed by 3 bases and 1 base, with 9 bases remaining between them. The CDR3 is CASSFRQENTEAFF. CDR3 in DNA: TGTGCCAGCAGCTTTCGACAGGAGAACACTGAAGCTTTCTTT.

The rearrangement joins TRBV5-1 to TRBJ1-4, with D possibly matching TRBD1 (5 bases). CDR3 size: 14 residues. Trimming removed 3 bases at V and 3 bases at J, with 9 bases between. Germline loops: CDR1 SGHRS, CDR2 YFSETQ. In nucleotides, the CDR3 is TGCGCCAGCAGCTGGGGGGAAGCTAATGAAAAACTGTTTTTT. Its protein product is CASSWGEANEKLFF.